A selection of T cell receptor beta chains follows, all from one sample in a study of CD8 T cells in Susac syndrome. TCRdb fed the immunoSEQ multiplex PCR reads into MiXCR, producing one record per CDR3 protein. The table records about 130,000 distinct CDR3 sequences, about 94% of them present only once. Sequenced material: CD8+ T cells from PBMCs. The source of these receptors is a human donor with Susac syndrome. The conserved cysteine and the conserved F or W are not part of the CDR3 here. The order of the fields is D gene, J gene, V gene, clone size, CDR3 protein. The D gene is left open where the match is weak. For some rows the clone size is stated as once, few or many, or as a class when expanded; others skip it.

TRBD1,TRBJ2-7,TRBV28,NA,ASRPGTGETYEQY
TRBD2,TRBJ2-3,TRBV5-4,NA,ASSPGTSGRAPTDTQY
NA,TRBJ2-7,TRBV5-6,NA,ASSLLAGPYEQY
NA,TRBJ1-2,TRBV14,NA,ASSQDIGGDYGYT
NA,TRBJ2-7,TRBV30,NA,AWSVGSGSYEQY
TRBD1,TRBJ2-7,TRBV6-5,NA,ASSSDRASYEQY
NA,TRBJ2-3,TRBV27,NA,ASSSTSLSTDTQY
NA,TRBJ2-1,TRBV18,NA,ASSPIYNEQF
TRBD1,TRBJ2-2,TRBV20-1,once,SARDFRQGAFGELF
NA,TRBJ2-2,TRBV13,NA,ASSPLYTGELF
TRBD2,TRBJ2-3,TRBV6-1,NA,ASRIGVAGDTDTQY
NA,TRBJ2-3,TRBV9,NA,ASSVGTYSQY
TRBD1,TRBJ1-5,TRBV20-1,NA,SARDLTGDFNQPQH
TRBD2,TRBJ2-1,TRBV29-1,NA,SAETSGRREQF
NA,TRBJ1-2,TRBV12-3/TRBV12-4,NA,ASRTSIESHSPNGYT
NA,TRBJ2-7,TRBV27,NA,ASRMDWDGRYEQY
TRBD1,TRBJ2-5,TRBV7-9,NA,ASSLGYRGPRFETQY
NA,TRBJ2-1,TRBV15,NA,ATSRDRRSAGEQF
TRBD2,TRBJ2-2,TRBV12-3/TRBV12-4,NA,ASSFRREPGELF
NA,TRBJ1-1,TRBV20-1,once,SARGSTDTEAF
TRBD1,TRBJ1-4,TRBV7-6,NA,ASSLNRGPNEKLF
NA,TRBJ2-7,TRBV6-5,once,ASSYVGVSLGYEQY
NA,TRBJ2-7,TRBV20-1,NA,SAITGTGEQY